This passage covers 30 T cell receptor beta chains from one sample sequenced in a study of T cell clonality in common variable immunodeficiency. The repertoire was sequenced with immunoSEQ multiplex PCR; TCRdb's copy has only in-frame clones and lacks some. This sample shows tens of thousands of clones and no singletons; 9.5% rests with the ten largest. Input material: peripheral blood mononuclear cells. Receptors were obtained from a person aged 18 to 69 in good health.

This clone was seen at least ten times. The DNA ends 3 residues before the CDR3 does, and the rest of the CDR3 is filled in from the germline J gene. The gene calls are TRBV24-1 and TRBJ1-4, with a possible D match to TRBD1 (5 bases). Trimming took off 6 bases at V and 7 bases at J, with 11 bases between the two ends. The CDR3 extends over 13 amino acids. Germline V gene sequence: CDR1 KGHDR, CDR2 SFDVKD. CDR3 protein: CATSTGGSEKLFF. The CDR3 DNA, read in part, is TGTGCCACCAGTACCGGGGGTAGTGAAAAA.

The table lists this clone with many counts. The read stops 3 residues short of the end of the CDR3; the missing end is completed from the germline J gene. The same CDR3 can be traced to other DNA sequences in this sample. This chain uses TRBV20-1 with TRBJ1-1; 7 nucleotides align to TRBD1. This CDR3 comprises 12 residues. The germline V gene encodes CDR1 DFQATT and CDR2 SNEGSKA (reference sequence). V shed 6 bases, J shed 1 base, and the junction held 2 bases outside the gene matches. The CDR3 sequence: CSARTGNTEAFF. CDR3 bases read: TGCAGTGCCCGGACAGGGAACACTGAA.

This clone has a count of ten or more. The read gets to within 3 residues of the CDR3 end, and the germline J gene fills in the rest. This chain connects TRBV7-2 to TRBJ1-1; 9 bases fit TRBD1. Germline CDR1 and CDR2: SGHTA and FQGNSA. Germline trimming cut 5 bases from V and 5 bases from J; bases unmatched to any gene: 9. This CDR3 contains 15 residues. The CDR3 is CASSPQQGAGTEAFF. The covered CDR3 bases are TGTGCCAGCAGCCCCCAACAGGGGGCCGGAACTGAA.

CDR3 residues: CASRGGANTEAFF. The CDR3 DNA, read in part, is TGTGCCAGCAGAGGAGGGGCGAACACTGAA. This chain uses TRBV2 with TRBJ1-1, with D possibly being TRBD1 (5 bases). The DNA ends 3 residues before the CDR3 does, and the rest of the CDR3 is filled in from the germline J gene. V dropped 6 bases and J dropped 1 base, with 9 bases sitting between them. The CDR3 sequence is 13 residues long. Germline CDR1 is SNHLY and CDR2 is FYNNEI.

This clone was recorded a few times. The part of the CDR3 DNA that was read is TGTGCCAGTAAAGGGCAGGACTACGAC. Translated: CASKGQDYD. The whole CDR3 reads CASKGQDYDYTF. The genes are TRBV19 and TRBJ1-2; D ambiguous. The sequenced fragment ends 3 residues before the CDR3 boundary, so the rest is inferred from the germline J gene. Per germline, CDR1 LNHDA and CDR2 SQIVND (reference sequence). The CDR3 has 12 amino acids. Variable domain in full (rest from reference TRBV19 and TRBJ1-2): DGGITQSPKYLFRKEGQNVTLSCEQNLNHDAMYWYRQDPGQGLRLIYYSQIVNDFQKGDIAEGYSVSREKKESFPLTVTSAQKNPTAFYLCASKGQDYDYTFGSGTRLTVV.

This clone was found many times. The observed sequence ends 3 residues before the CDR3 terminus, with the missing tail filled in from the germline J gene. This chain connects TRBV19 to TRBJ1-3; D may be TRBD1 (6 bases). The V end lost 9 bases, the J end lost 0 bases, and 21 bases lay between the germline ends. Per the germline V gene, CDR1 is LNHDA and CDR2 is SQIVND (reference sequence). This CDR3 is 17 amino acids long. The part of the CDR3 DNA that was read is TGTGCCAGCAAACCAGGGGTCCCAAGGAGCTCTGGAAACACC. Translation: CASKPGVPRSSGNT. The full CDR3 protein is CASKPGVPRSSGNTIYF.

This clone was detected ten times or more. The read terminates 3 residues before the CDR3 end, so the remaining end is supplied by the germline J gene. The chain uses TRBV11-2 and TRBJ2-7; 8 bases line up with TRBD1. Germline loops: CDR1 SGHAT, CDR2 FQNNGV. V lost 2 bases to trimming and J lost 4 bases; unmatched junction nucleotides: 7. The CDR3 runs to 15 residues. The sequenced part of the CDR3 DNA is TGTGCCAGCAGCTTATCGTGGACAGGGATTTACGAG. Translation: CASSLSWTGIYE. The CDR3 in its entirety is CASSLSWTGIYEQYF.

This clone was observed many times. Read data end 3 residues before the CDR3 end; the end is taken from the germline J gene. This chain links TRBV2 with TRBJ1-5, with 9 bases identical to TRBD1. Germline lookup yields CDR1 SNHLY and CDR2 FYNNEI. V was pared by 5 bases and J by 6 bases, with 2 bases of the junction left unmatched. The CDR3 totals 13 residues. CDR3 sequence: CASSRTGVQPQHF. The sequenced part of the CDR3 DNA is TGTGCCAGCAGTAGGACAGGGGTTCAGCCC. Full variable domain (outside the CDR3, taken from reference TRBV2 and TRBJ1-5): EPEVTQTPSHQVTQMGQEVILRCVPISNHLYFYWYRQILGQKVEFLVSFYNNEISEKSEIFDDQFSVERPDGSNFTLKIRSTKLEDSAMYFCASSRTGVQPQHFGDGTRLSIL.

This clone was observed at least ten times. The CDR3 end falls 3 residues outside the read, so it is completed with the germline J gene. This sequence joins TRBV5-4 and TRBJ1-1, with TRBD1 as a possible D gene (5 bases). CDR3 length equals 11 residues. Trimming took 4 bases from V and 7 from J, leaving 8 bases between them. The germline gives CDR1 SGHNT, CDR2 YYREEE (reference sequence). The CDR3 DNA, read in part, is TGTGCCAGCAGCCGTGACAGTGAA. Amino acid sequence: CASSRDSE. The whole CDR3 protein is CASSRDSEAFF.

This clone was recorded at least ten times. The read halts 3 residues ahead of the CDR3 end, with the missing end drawn from the germline J gene. The V and J genes are TRBV5-4 and TRBJ2-3; 9 bases fit TRBD2. The germline V gene encodes CDR1 SGHNT and CDR2 YYREEE (reference sequence). The CDR3 runs 15 residues. The CDR3 DNA, read in part, is TGTGCCAGCAGCTTGGAGGGACTAGCAGACGAGACG. Its translation: CASSLEGLADET. The full CDR3 protein is CASSLEGLADETQYF.

This clone was picked up many times. Sequencing ends 3 residues short of the CDR3 end; the germline J gene provides the rest. This chain joins TRBV29-1 and TRBJ1-5, with no clear D. V dropped 5 bases and J dropped 5 bases, with 13 bases sitting between them. This CDR3 has 13 amino acids. Germline CDR1 SQVTM, CDR2 ANQGSEA. The CDR3 reads CSVSRGSDQPQHF. CDR3 DNA, as far as it was read: TGCAGCGTTTCACGGGGAAGTGATCAGCCC.

This clone was seen at least ten times. The read is 3 residues too short to cover the CDR3 end, so that end is filled in from the germline J gene. V and J are TRBV20-1 and TRBJ2-7, with 9 bases matching TRBD2. Losses at the gene ends were 6 bases for V and 3 bases for J; bases not matched to a gene: 6. The CDR3 has 13 amino acids. The germline CDR1 and CDR2 sequences are DFQATT and SNEGSKA (reference sequence). CDR3 DNA, as far as it was read: TGCAGTGCCAAGTTAGCGGGAGTCTACGAG. This sequence encodes CSAKLAGVYE. The complete CDR3 protein is CSAKLAGVYEQYF.

The sample holds many counts of this clone. The sequenced part of the CDR3 DNA is TGTGCCAGCAGCCTTTTTCAGGGGGTGCAGGCTGAA. It translates to CASSLFQGVQAE. The full CDR3 reads CASSLFQGVQAEAFF. This chain connects TRBV6-2 or TRBV6-3 to TRBJ1-1, with TRBD1 matching 7 bases. The read falls 3 residues short of the CDR3 end, and the missing part is taken from the germline J gene. The germline V gene encodes CDR1 MNHEY and CDR2 SVGEGT. This CDR3 has 15 amino acids. J was trimmed by 6 bases and V by 6 bases; bases with no gene match: 13.

In this sample, this clone turned up a few times. Sequencing ends 3 residues short of the CDR3 end; the germline J gene provides the rest. V is TRBV6-1 and J is TRBJ1-4; tentative D call: TRBD1 (5 bases). This CDR3 has 14 amino acids. Per the germline V gene, CDR1 is MNHNS and CDR2 is SASEGT. The CDR3 sequence: CASSGGQYNSPLFF. The part of the CDR3 DNA that was read is TGTGCCAGCAGTGGGGGCCAATATAATTCACCA.

This clone turned up a few times. Sequence at one end of the junction differs from germline and may be a read error. The CDR3 end falls 3 residues outside the read, so it is completed with the germline J gene. The rearrangement links TRBV7-9 to TRBJ1-1; no firm D call. The CDR3 loop spans 12 amino acids. Per the germline V gene, CDR1 is SEHNR and CDR2 is FQNEAQ (reference sequence). The sequenced CDR3 bases are TGTGCCGGCAGCTTAAATCGCGATGAA. Translated, it gives CAGSLNRDE. In full, the CDR3 reads CAGSLNRDEAFF.

About this clone itself: The read is 3 residues too short to cover the CDR3 end, so that end is filled in from the germline J gene. V is TRBV25-1 and J is TRBJ1-5; D may be TRBD1 (6 bases). Germline lookup yields CDR1 MGHDK and CDR2 SYGVNS. The CDR3 extends over 12 amino acids. Trimming pared 6 bases from V and 7 bases from J, leaving 10 bases between. The CDR3 region is CASRQGLQPQHF. The sequenced part of the CDR3 DNA is TGTGCCAGCAGACAGGGCCTACAGCCC.

The sample holds many counts of this clone. The read halts 3 residues ahead of the CDR3 end, with the missing end drawn from the germline J gene. This chain connects TRBV20-1 to TRBJ2-1; D gene ambiguous. The CDR3 is 12 residues long. Per germline, CDR1 DFQATT and CDR2 SNEGSKA (reference sequence). V lost 3 bases, J lost 8 bases, and 11 bases lay in between. The part of the CDR3 DNA that was read is TGCAGTGCTAGGGCGCTAGTCGATGAG. Its protein is CSARALVDE. The whole CDR3 reads CSARALVDEQFF.

This clone came up many times. Sequencing ends 3 residues short of the CDR3 end; the germline J gene provides the rest. The chain links TRBV5-1 to TRBJ1-2; a possible D gene is TRBD1 (5 bases). This CDR3 has 13 residues. CDR1 and CDR2 from the germline V gene are SGHRS and YFSETQ. Trimming removed 4 bases from V and 4 bases from J, with 11 bases in between. CDR3 loop: CASSPLDSYGYTF. The sequenced part of the CDR3 DNA is TGCGCCAGCAGCCCACTTGACAGCTATGGC. Complete variable domain (other parts from reference TRBV5-1 and TRBJ1-2): KAGVTQTPRYLIKTRGQQVTLSCSPISGHRSVSWYQQTPGQGLQFLFEYFSETQRNKGNFPGRFSGRQFSNSRSEMNVSTLELGDSALYLCASSPLDSYGYTFGSGTRLTVV.

This clone was seen ten or more times. The CDR3 end falls 3 residues outside the read, so it is completed with the germline J gene. V usage is TRBV5-1 and J usage is TRBJ1-2; D call uncertain. The CDR3 is 15 amino acids. Trimming shortened V by 2 bases and J by 2 bases, and 13 bases separated the two germline ends. The germline CDR1 and CDR2 sequences are SGHRS and YFSETQ. The CDR3 here is CASSFMPGPNYGYTF. The sequenced CDR3 bases are TGCGCCAGCAGCTTTATGCCCGGTCCCAACTATGGC.

This clone was observed many times. The read terminates 3 residues ahead of where the CDR3 ends, so the germline J gene completes it. V is TRBV30 and J is TRBJ2-1; 9 bases fit TRBD1. V lost 2 bases and J lost 6; bases outside the gene matches: 5. The CDR3 length is 14 residues. CDR1 and CDR2 (germline): GTSNPN, SVGIG (reference sequence). The sequenced CDR3 bases are TGTGCCTGGAGTCCGGGACAGGGACTCAATGAG. This translates into CAWSPGQGLNE. The entire CDR3 is CAWSPGQGLNEQFF. The whole variable domain, filled in from reference TRBV30 and TRBJ2-1, reads SQTIHQWPATLVQPVGSPLSLECTVEGTSNPNLYWYRQAAGRGLQLLFYSVGIGQISSEVPQNLSASRPQDRQFILSSKKLLLSDSGFYLCAWSPGQGLNEQFFGPGTRLTVL.

This clone was recorded many times. The observed sequence ends 3 residues before the CDR3 terminus, with the missing tail filled in from the germline J gene. The gene calls are TRBV28 and TRBJ2-7; the match to TRBD1 covers 11 bases. The CDR3 covers 14 residues. Trimming at V came to 3 bases and at J to 2 bases, leaving 0 bases not matched to a gene. Germline loops: CDR1 MDHEN, CDR2 SYDVKM. The part of the CDR3 DNA that was read is TGTGCCAGCAGTTTGGGACAGGGGGCCTACGAG. Encoded protein: CASSLGQGAYE. The whole CDR3 protein reads CASSLGQGAYEQYF.

This clone was counted ten times or more. This sequence may be a read error, since a much larger clone differs from it by one base. The sequenced part of the CDR3 DNA is TGCAGTGCTAGAGTCGGCTCTAGCTCTGAGACG. It translates to CSARVGSSSET. The CDR3 as a whole reads CSARVGSSSETQYF. This chain uses TRBV20-1 with TRBJ2-3, with D maybe TRBD2 (5 bases). Coverage ceases 3 residues before the CDR3 finishes, and the germline J gene fills in the end. The CDR3 extends over 14 amino acids. Germline values: CDR1 DFQATT, CDR2 SNEGSKA (reference sequence).

There are many counts of this clone. The CDR3 end falls 3 residues outside the read, so it is completed with the germline J gene. V gene TRBV4-1 combines with J gene TRBJ2-3; D may be TRBD1 (6 bases). Trimming stripped 4 bases from V and 2 bases from J, with 13 bases between. CDR1 and CDR2 from the germline V gene are MGHRA and YSYEKL. The CDR3 is 15 amino acids. CDR3 bases read: TGCGCCAGCAGCCGACAGGAGGAAACCACAGATACG. This translates into CASSRQEETTDT. The CDR3 reads in full as CASSRQEETTDTQYF.

This clone was seen at least ten times. Read coverage stops 3 residues before the CDR3 terminus; the germline J gene supplies the remainder. The chain combines TRBV19 with TRBJ1-5; 8 bases line up with TRBD1. V shed 5 bases and J 1 base; nucleotides not matched to a gene: 13. Per the germline V gene, CDR1 is LNHDA and CDR2 is SQIVND (reference sequence). The CDR3 is 18 amino acids. The covered CDR3 bases are TGTGCCAGTAGTGCCTCAAGGACAGGGAAGACGAGCAATCAGCCC. Translating it yields CASSASRTGKTSNQP. The entire CDR3 sequence reads CASSASRTGKTSNQPQHF.

The sample holds many counts of this clone. The CDR3 sequence is CAWSGLAGVRDTQYF. CDR3 DNA, as far as it was read: TGTGCCTGGAGCGGACTAGCGGGAGTTAGGGATACG. This chain links TRBV30 with TRBJ2-3, with 13 bases that match TRBD2. The read falls 3 residues short of the CDR3 end, and the missing part is taken from the germline J gene. The germline V gene encodes CDR1 GTSNPN and CDR2 SVGIG (reference sequence). The CDR3 runs to 15 residues. Losses at the gene ends were 3 bases for V and 6 bases for J; bases not matched to a gene: 6.

This clone was found many times. Read coverage stops 3 residues before the CDR3 terminus; the germline J gene supplies the remainder. The chain is built from TRBV20-1 and TRBJ2-1; the D gene is possibly TRBD2 (6 bases). Trimming removed 5 bases from V and 0 bases from J, with 11 bases in between. Germline loops: CDR1 DFQATT, CDR2 SNEGSKA (reference sequence). This CDR3 has 14 residues. The CDR3 protein is CSAQTSGSYNEQFF. Partial CDR3 DNA: TGCAGTGCTCAGACTAGTGGCTCCTACAATGAG.

The sample holds many counts of this clone. From the germline J gene comes the end of the CDR3, since the read stops 3 residues before it. J is TRBJ1-2 and V is TRBV18; D unclear. CDR3 length: 12 amino acids. Trimming pared 5 bases from V and 6 bases from J, leaving 10 bases between. The germline V gene encodes CDR1 KGHSH and CDR2 LQKENI. The sequenced CDR3 bases are TGTGCCAGCTCATCCTCTTCCCATGGC. This sequence encodes CASSSSSHG. The full CDR3 protein is CASSSSSHGYTF.

The sample holds many counts of this clone. The read gets to within 3 residues of the CDR3 end, and the germline J gene fills in the rest. The chain joins TRBV23-1 to TRBJ1-6; D is uncertain. TRBV23-1 is placed among ORFs of uncertain function. CDR3 length: 14 amino acids. The V gene lost 0 bases and the J gene lost 10 bases, with 10 bases spanning the gap. The CDR3 bases that were read are TGCGCCAGCAGTCAATCTGGCGGCTTCTCACCC. Residues: CASSQSGGFSP. The CDR3 as a whole reads CASSQSGGFSPLHF.

This clone was counted ten times or more. The read is 3 residues too short to cover the CDR3 end, so that end is filled in from the germline J gene. The J gene is TRBJ2-3, the V gene TRBV28; the D gene is possibly TRBD2 (5 bases). CDR1 and CDR2 (germline): MDHEN, SYDVKM. Trimming left V 3 bases short and J 5 bases short, with 15 bases between. CDR3 length: 15 amino acids. The CDR3 is CASSFNRGVGDTQYF. The CDR3 bases that were read are TGTGCCAGCAGTTTTAACCGGGGAGTAGGAGATACG.

This clone was recorded many times. The CDR3 end falls 3 residues outside the read, so it is completed with the germline J gene. The rearrangement uses TRBV7-3 and TRBJ2-3; D perhaps matches TRBD2 (5 bases). Germline CDR1 SGHTA, CDR2 FQGTGA. This CDR3 spans 15 amino acids. The V end was cut by 4 bases, the J end by 3 bases, with 14 bases between. The DNA read from the CDR3 is TGTGCCAGCAGCTCCGACGGGGTTAGGACAGATACG. It codes for CASSSDGVRTDT. Given in full, the CDR3 is CASSSDGVRTDTQYF.